This TCR beta chain was recorded in a study of blood T cell repertoires in COVID-19. In the source study's methods: Estimation of nucleated cell counts relied on the amplification of reference gene primers. TCRdb's copy holds only in-frame clones and misses some; the assay was immunoSEQ multiplex PCR. Clone size and the V and J calls come from that table; the DNA yielded D and trimming. The sample records 95,000 or so clones, approximately 80% being singletons. The CDR3 contains 18 residues. V was clipped by 3 bases and J by 5 bases; unmatched bases: 9. Germline V gives CDR1 MDHEN, CDR2 SYDVKM. This clone was observed a handful of times.

V and J are TRBV28 and TRBJ2-2; 13 bases line up with TRBD2. Sequencing was carried out using peripheral blood. This clonotype was sampled from a human donor in a cohort sampled during active COVID-19. The CDR3: CASSFPTSGRRDTGELFF. CDR3 coding DNA: TGTGCCAGCAGTTTCCCGACTAGCGGGAGGAGGGATACCGGGGAGCTGTTTTTT. The full variable domain, in which reference TRBV28 and TRBJ2-2 provide the parts outside the CDR3, is DVKVTQSSRYLVKRTGEKVFLECVQDMDHENMFWYRQDPGLGLRLIYFSYDVKMKEKGDIPEGYSVSREKKERFSLILESASTNQTSMYLCASSFPTSGRRDTGELFFGEGSRLTVL.